These T cell receptor beta chains were read from a single sample in a study of patients and donors after allogeneic stem cell transplantation. TCRdb redid the calling of the RT-PCR reads with MiXCR, one entry per CDR3 protein. The data hold hundreds of thousands of distinct CDR3 sequences, with roughly 16% observed a single time. Sequencing was performed on blood, either unsorted or a sorted T cell fraction (not recorded which). The origin of the receptors is a human donor who was either an allogeneic HSCT recipient or a stem cell or donor lymphocyte infusion donor (not recorded which). It is not recorded whose cells these are; they may come from a transplant donor. Both conserved end residues are part of each CDR3. A D gene is named only where the DNA matches it firmly. Clone size is stated in some rows and not others, as once, few, many or a class when expanded.

v_call: TRBV12-3/TRBV12-4; j_call: TRBJ1-1; clone_size: -; d_call: TRBD1; cdr3_nt: TGTGCCAGCAGTTTAATGGTAGGGACAGCCACTGAAGCTTTCTTT; cdr3_aa: CASSLMVGTATEAFF
v_call: TRBV7-9; j_call: TRBJ2-5; clone_size: few; d_call: -; cdr3_nt: TGTGCCAGCAGCAAATGGAGGGTACCAGAGACCCAGTACTTC; cdr3_aa: CASSKWRVPETQYF
v_call: TRBV10-3; j_call: TRBJ2-1; clone_size: -; d_call: TRBD2; cdr3_nt: TGTGCCATCAGTCTAGCGGGGCGATACAATGAGCAGTTCTTC; cdr3_aa: CAISLAGRYNEQFF
v_call: TRBV12-3/TRBV12-4; j_call: TRBJ1-1; clone_size: few; d_call: TRBD1; cdr3_nt: TGTGCCAGCAGTTTCATGACAGGGGGAAACACTGAAGCTTTCTTT; cdr3_aa: CASSFMTGGNTEAFF
v_call: TRBV7-8; j_call: TRBJ1-2; clone_size: -; d_call: TRBD1; cdr3_nt: TGTGCCAGCGGATCGACAGGGACCTATGGCTACACCTTC; cdr3_aa: CASGSTGTYGYTF
v_call: TRBV6-2/TRBV6-3; j_call: TRBJ2-7; clone_size: few; d_call: TRBD2; cdr3_nt: TGTGCCAGCAGTTACCCGCGGGGGGACCGTTCCTACGAGCAGTACTTC; cdr3_aa: CASSYPRGDRSYEQYF
v_call: TRBV6-1; j_call: TRBJ2-1; clone_size: few; d_call: -; cdr3_nt: TGTGCCAGCAGACGGACTACCGACGGGGAGCAGTTCTTC; cdr3_aa: CASRRTTDGEQFF
v_call: TRBV5-4; j_call: TRBJ1-6; clone_size: -; d_call: -; cdr3_nt: TGTGCCAGCACCCCCCGGGCCGCCGGCGGTTCACCCCTCCACTTT; cdr3_aa: CASTPRAAGGSPLHF
v_call: TRBV6-5; j_call: TRBJ2-1; clone_size: -; d_call: TRBD2; cdr3_nt: TGTGCCAGCAGTTACCGAAAACTAGCGGGGGGTGTAAATGAGCAGTTCTTC; cdr3_aa: CASSYRKLAGGVNEQFF
v_call: TRBV9; j_call: TRBJ2-3; clone_size: -; d_call: -; cdr3_nt: TGTGCCAGCAGCCTAGGAAACACAGATACGCAGTATTTT; cdr3_aa: CASSLGNTDTQYF
v_call: TRBV12-3/TRBV12-4; j_call: TRBJ2-1; clone_size: -; d_call: TRBD1; cdr3_nt: TGTGCCAGCAGCCTGACAGGGGGGACTTCTACAGACAATGAGCAGTTCTTC; cdr3_aa: CASSLTGGTSTDNEQFF
v_call: TRBV7-2; j_call: TRBJ1-1; clone_size: -; d_call: -; cdr3_nt: TGTGCCAGCAGCTTAAAGGTCCCGACGGACACTGAAGCTTTCTTT; cdr3_aa: CASSLKVPTDTEAFF
v_call: TRBV28; j_call: TRBJ2-5; clone_size: few; d_call: TRBD2; cdr3_nt: TGTGCCAGCAGCATTAGCGGGAGGGCCAAGGAGACCCAGTACTTC; cdr3_aa: CASSISGRAKETQYF
v_call: TRBV6-1; j_call: TRBJ1-1; clone_size: -; d_call: -; cdr3_nt: TGTGCCAGCCAGTACGGAGGGCTGATGAAGACTGAAGCTTTCTTT; cdr3_aa: CASQYGGLMKTEAFF
v_call: TRBV6-5; j_call: TRBJ2-1; clone_size: -; d_call: TRBD1; cdr3_nt: TGTGCCAGCAGTTACAGGACAGGGGACAATGAGCAGTTCTTC; cdr3_aa: CASSYRTGDNEQFF
v_call: TRBV24-1; j_call: TRBJ2-1; clone_size: many; d_call: -; cdr3_nt: TGTGCCACCAGCCCCAGGACAGCCGGTGAGCAGTTCTTC; cdr3_aa: CATSPRTAGEQFF
v_call: TRBV3-1; j_call: TRBJ2-1; clone_size: -; d_call: TRBD1; cdr3_nt: TGTGCCAGCAGCCAACCGGACAGGGGGCGGTATGGAAATGAGCAGTTCTTC; cdr3_aa: CASSQPDRGRYGNEQFF
v_call: TRBV14; j_call: TRBJ2-1; clone_size: -; d_call: -; cdr3_nt: TGTGCCAGCAGCCAAGGGGCAGGGGGGACCGGTGAGCAGTTCTTC; cdr3_aa: CASSQGAGGTGEQFF
v_call: TRBV4-1; j_call: TRBJ1-2; clone_size: few; d_call: -; cdr3_nt: TGCGCCAGCAGGCGCCCCGGGACAACCAACTATGGCTACACCTTC; cdr3_aa: CASRRPGTTNYGYTF
v_call: TRBV5-5; j_call: TRBJ2-7; clone_size: -; d_call: TRBD1; cdr3_nt: TGTGCCAGCAGCAAGGACAGGCAGAACTACGAGCAGTACTTC; cdr3_aa: CASSKDRQNYEQYF
v_call: TRBV12-3/TRBV12-4; j_call: TRBJ2-3; clone_size: -; d_call: -; cdr3_nt: TGTGCCAGCAGTTCCCCAGGGGATGGGGCAGATACGCAGTATTTT; cdr3_aa: CASSSPGDGADTQYF
v_call: TRBV20-1; j_call: TRBJ2-1; clone_size: -; d_call: TRBD2; cdr3_nt: TGCAGTGCTAGAGGACTAGCGGGGTTCAATGAGCAGTTCTTC; cdr3_aa: CSARGLAGFNEQFF
v_call: TRBV30; j_call: TRBJ1-2; clone_size: many; d_call: -; cdr3_nt: TGTGCCTGGAACGGAGAAAACTATGGCTACACCTTC; cdr3_aa: CAWNGENYGYTF
v_call: TRBV29-1; j_call: TRBJ2-7; clone_size: -; d_call: -; cdr3_nt: TGCAGCGTTGAATCCAACTCCTCCTACGAGCAGTACTTC; cdr3_aa: CSVESNSSYEQYF
v_call: TRBV6-2/TRBV6-3; j_call: TRBJ1-5; clone_size: many; d_call: -; cdr3_nt: TGTGCCAGCAGCCCCTTGAGGAGGCGGAATAGCAATCAGCCCCAGCATTTT; cdr3_aa: CASSPLRRRNSNQPQHF
v_call: TRBV9; j_call: TRBJ2-7; clone_size: -; d_call: -; cdr3_nt: TGTGCCAGCAGCGCTAGGGAGAGGTCGTCGGAGCAGTACTTC; cdr3_aa: CASSARERSSEQYF
v_call: TRBV4-3; j_call: TRBJ2-3; clone_size: few; d_call: TRBD2; cdr3_nt: TGCGCCAGCAGCCAAGTCAGGACTAGTTTTGCGCAGTATTTT; cdr3_aa: CASSQVRTSFAQYF
v_call: TRBV27; j_call: TRBJ1-1; clone_size: few; d_call: -; cdr3_nt: TGTGCCAGCAATCCGGACGGGGGACAAGCTTTCTTT; cdr3_aa: CASNPDGGQAFF
v_call: TRBV15; j_call: TRBJ2-1; clone_size: -; d_call: -; cdr3_nt: TGTGCCACCAGCAGAGATCTTGGACTAAGGAATGAGCAGTTCTTC; cdr3_aa: CATSRDLGLRNEQFF
v_call: TRBV4-1; j_call: TRBJ2-3; clone_size: -; d_call: TRBD2; cdr3_nt: TGCGCCAGCAGCCAAGTGTTCGGCGGGAGAACGCAGTATTTT; cdr3_aa: CASSQVFGGRTQYF
v_call: TRBV12-3/TRBV12-4; j_call: TRBJ2-7; clone_size: -; d_call: -; cdr3_nt: TGTGCCAGCAGTTTACCCTCTGACAAGACCTACGAGCAGTACTTC; cdr3_aa: CASSLPSDKTYEQYF
v_call: TRBV25-1; j_call: TRBJ2-5; clone_size: -; d_call: TRBD2; cdr3_nt: TGTGCCAGCAGTGAAGGGCTATCTAGCGGGGGGGCCCCCGAGACCCAGTACTTC; cdr3_aa: CASSEGLSSGGAPETQYF
v_call: TRBV6-1; j_call: TRBJ1-3; clone_size: -; d_call: -; cdr3_nt: TGTGCCAGCAGTGAATATACACCTGGAAACACCATATATTTT; cdr3_aa: CASSEYTPGNTIYF
v_call: TRBV20-1; j_call: TRBJ2-1; clone_size: few; d_call: -; cdr3_nt: TGCAGTGCCGGACCCCTCTGGGCGAACAGGGATGAGCAGTTCTTC; cdr3_aa: CSAGPLWANRDEQFF
v_call: TRBV24-1; j_call: TRBJ2-2; clone_size: -; d_call: -; cdr3_nt: TGTGCCACCGGCGGATCCGGGGAGCTGTTTTTT; cdr3_aa: CATGGSGELFF
v_call: TRBV6-2/TRBV6-3; j_call: TRBJ1-6; clone_size: -; d_call: -; cdr3_nt: TGTGCCAGCAGTTACTGGGCCGGGCAGGGGAATTCACCCCTCCACTTT; cdr3_aa: CASSYWAGQGNSPLHF
v_call: TRBV14; j_call: TRBJ2-3; clone_size: -; d_call: -; cdr3_nt: TGTGCCAGCAGCCTCGGACAGAGGGCAGCAGATACGCAGTATTTT; cdr3_aa: CASSLGQRAADTQYF
v_call: TRBV12-3/TRBV12-4; j_call: TRBJ2-3; clone_size: few; d_call: -; cdr3_nt: TGTGCCAGCAGTTTGTCTCACACAGATACGCAGTATTTT; cdr3_aa: CASSLSHTDTQYF
v_call: TRBV5-4; j_call: TRBJ2-3; clone_size: many; d_call: -; cdr3_nt: TGTGCCAGCAGCCGGGGCACAGATACGCAGTATTTT; cdr3_aa: CASSRGTDTQYF
v_call: TRBV12-3/TRBV12-4; j_call: TRBJ2-7; clone_size: -; d_call: -; cdr3_nt: TGTGCCAGCAGTTTACGGGACCTCTCCTACGAGCAGTACTTC; cdr3_aa: CASSLRDLSYEQYF
v_call: TRBV4-3; j_call: TRBJ2-1; clone_size: many; d_call: -; cdr3_nt: TGCGCCAGCAGCCAAGATAACGACCACCGGGAGCAGTTCTTC; cdr3_aa: CASSQDNDHREQFF